Listed here are 23 T cell receptor beta chains from one sample, sequenced in a study of blood T cell repertoires in COVID-19. Sequencing was performed with immunoSEQ multiplex PCR; in TCRdb, only in-frame clones are kept and a portion is missing. The data hold approximately 260,000 clones, with 75% to 85% observed a single time. The source material was peripheral blood. The receptors were sampled from a woman aged 60-70 years with active or convalescent COVID-19.

The chain employs TRBV9 and TRBJ2-2; D might be TRBD1 (6 bases). Trimming removed 0 bases at V and 2 bases at J, with 11 bases between. The germline V gene encodes CDR1 SGDLS and CDR2 YYNGEE. The length of the CDR3 is 16 residues. Written as DNA, the CDR3 is TGTGCCAGCAGCGTAGGTTCCAGGGGCAACACCGGGGAGCTGTTTTTT. Protein: CASSVGSRGNTGELFF.

The chain links TRBV6-5 to TRBJ1-6, with TRBD1 matching 8 bases. This CDR3 has 15 amino acids. Germline trimming cut 6 bases from V and 13 bases from J; bases unmatched to any gene: 14. The germline CDR1 and CDR2 sequences are MNHEY and SVGAGI. The CDR3 DNA sequence: TGTGCCAGCAGCTCACCGGGACAGGCGTTACGGCCCCTCCACTTT. It codes for CASSSPGQALRPLHF.

This clone was seen a few times. The chain links TRBV7-9 to TRBJ1-1; D is possibly TRBD1 (6 bases). CDR3 length: 15 residues. Germline loops: CDR1 SEHNR, CDR2 FQNEAQ (reference sequence). The V end lost 6 bases, the J end lost 2 bases, and 16 bases lay between the germline ends. CDR3 nucleotides: TGTGCCAGCAGTACCACAGGGAGGGGAAACACTGAAGCTTTCTTT. Amino acid sequence: CASSTTGRGNTEAFF.

The V gene is TRBV3-1 (or the pseudogene TRBV3-2), the J gene TRBJ1-4, with TRBD1 as a possible D gene (6 bases). There are 15 residues in the CDR3. Germline V gene lookup returns CDR1 LGHDT and CDR2 YNNKEL (reference sequence). The germline V and J ends were trimmed by 5 bases and 9 bases, with 19 bases remaining between them. CDR3 DNA sequence: TGTGCCAGCAGCTTAGGGGTAGGGGGGGAGAAAAAACTGTTTTTT. It encodes CASSLGVGGEKKLFF.

The genes are TRBV29-1 and TRBJ1-3; D remains unclear. This CDR3 is built from 13 residues. Germline V gives CDR1 SQVTM, CDR2 ANQGSEA. Deletions cut 4 bases from V and 3 bases from J, with 10 bases between. The DNA of the CDR3 is TGCAGCGTTGCACACAGTCTTGGAAACACCATATATTTT. This codes for CSVAHSLGNTIYF.

The chain is built from TRBV5-8 and TRBJ2-7; no reliable D call. CDR3 length: 14 residues. Germline lookup yields CDR1 SGHTS and CDR2 YDEGEE. Trimming cost V 1 base and J 3 bases, with 11 bases left between them. CDR3 residues: CASSLRPSLYEQYF. The CDR3 nucleotides read TGTGCCAGCAGCTTGCGTCCGAGCCTCTACGAGCAGTACTTC.

The chain couples TRBV5-4 to TRBJ2-7, with D possibly being TRBD1 (6 bases). V gave up 2 bases and J gave up 2 bases, with 11 bases separating them. Germline V gives CDR1 SGHNT, CDR2 YYREEE (reference sequence). This CDR3 is 14 amino acids long. CDR3 sequence (DNA): TGTGCCAGCAGCTTACTCGGACAGCCCTACGAGCAGTACTTC. Residues: CASSLLGQPYEQYF.

The chain has TRBV2 and TRBJ1-2; D is ambiguous. The germline V gene encodes CDR1 SNHLY and CDR2 FYNNEI. The CDR3 sequence is 13 residues long. With 6 bases removed from V and 2 bases from J, the gap between germline ends came to 10 bases. This CDR3 reads CASSRKKNYGYTF. For the CDR3, the DNA is TGTGCCAGCAGCAGGAAGAAGAACTATGGCTACACCTTC. The variable domain in full, completed from reference TRBV2 and TRBJ1-2, reads EPEVTQTPSHQVTQMGQEVILRCVPISNHLYFYWYRQILGQKVEFLVSFYNNEISEKSEIFDDQFSVERPDGSNFTLKIRSTKLEDSAMYFCASSRKKNYGYTFGSGTRLTVV.

The chain is built from TRBV5-1 and TRBJ1-2; D may be TRBD1 (6 bases). V was clipped by 4 bases and J by 8 bases, with 21 bases between them. Germline V lookup: CDR1 SGHRS, CDR2 YFSETQ. There are 15 residues in the CDR3. CDR3 bases: TGCGCCAGCAGCCCGATGGCGGCAGGGGCAGGAGGCTACACCTTC. It codes for CASSPMAAGAGGYTF.

The chain uses TRBV19 and TRBJ2-5; TRBD2 matches at 12 bases. The germline gives CDR1 LNHDA, CDR2 SQIVND (reference sequence). The CDR3 extends over 17 amino acids. Losses at the gene ends were 3 bases for V and 1 base for J; bases not matched to a gene: 6. The CDR3 DNA reads TGTGCCAGTAGTATGACCCTAGCGGGGGGGCTCCAAGAGACCCAGTACTTC. This sequence encodes CASSMTLAGGLQETQYF.

The rearrangement uses TRBV2 and TRBJ2-4; D call uncertain. CDR3 length equals 13 residues. CDR1 and CDR2 (germline): SNHLY, FYNNEI. Between the trimmed V and J ends, which lost 1 base and 15 bases, there was a span of 16 bases. The CDR3 DNA reads as TGTGCCAGCAGTGAAGAATCCCCCCATCTAAGGTACTTC. It encodes CASSEESPHLRYF.

This rearrangement joins TRBV5-1 to TRBJ1-6; 7 bases fit TRBD1. The CDR3 runs 17 residues. CDR1 is SGHRS, CDR2 YFSETQ, per germline. Trimming cost V 4 bases and J 7 bases; bases outside gene matches: 14. This chain's CDR3 is CASSPRDRELNNSPLHF. The CDR3 DNA reads as TGCGCCAGCAGCCCCCGTGACAGGGAACTTAACAATTCACCCCTCCACTTT.

This chain connects TRBV7-2 to TRBJ2-5; 9 bases match TRBD2. The CDR3 spans 15 residues. The V segment lost 5 bases and the J segment 4 bases; nucleotides outside the gene matches: 8. Germline CDR1 and CDR2: SGHTA and FQGNSA. As DNA, the CDR3 is TGTGCCAGCAGCCCCCCGGGACTAGCAGGAGAGACCCAGTACTTC. It encodes CASSPPGLAGETQYF. Using reference TRBV7-2 and TRBJ2-5 for the parts outside the CDR3, the full variable domain is GAGVSQSPSNKVTEKGKDVELRCDPISGHTALYWYRQSLGQGLEFLIYFQGNSAPDKSGLPSDRFSAERTGGSVSTLTIQRTQQEDSAVYLCASSPPGLAGETQYFGPGTRLLVL.

The gene calls are TRBV18 and TRBJ1-1; weak D call: TRBD1 (5 bases). From germline, CDR1 is KGHSH and CDR2 LQKENI. The germline V and J ends were trimmed by 2 bases and 6 bases, with 16 bases remaining between them. The CDR3 covers 15 residues. The CDR3 spells CASSPSSGQMAEAFF. CDR3 DNA sequence: TGTGCCAGCTCACCAAGTTCCGGACAAATGGCTGAAGCTTTCTTT.

The chain carries TRBV7-2 and TRBJ2-5, with 7 bases aligning to TRBD2. Germline CDR1 is SGHTA and CDR2 is FQGNSA. This CDR3 region has 16 residues. V was clipped by 3 bases and J by 5 bases; unmatched bases: 12. In DNA, the CDR3 is TGTGCCAGCAGCTTTGGGAGACTAGCTGCCGGGGAGACCCAGTACTTC. It yields the protein CASSFGRLAAGETQYF.

This rearrangement joins TRBV10-2 to TRBJ1-1; no reliable D call. Trimming removed 6 bases at V and 3 bases at J, with 11 bases between. Germline lookup yields CDR1 WSHSY and CDR2 SAAADI. The CDR3 contains 13 residues. This CDR3 is CASREQVHTEAFF. The CDR3 DNA reads TGCGCCAGCAGGGAGCAGGTCCACACTGAAGCTTTCTTT.

V is TRBV3-1 (or the pseudogene TRBV3-2) and J is TRBJ1-2, with 9 bases that match TRBD1. Germline V gene sequence: CDR1 LGHDT, CDR2 YNNKEL (reference sequence). J lost 7 bases, V lost 4 bases, and 7 bases had no gene match. The CDR3 runs to 14 residues. CDR3 residues: CASSPGQGPTGYTF. The CDR3 bases are TGTGCCAGCAGCCCTGGACAGGGGCCGACTGGCTACACCTTC.

The V gene is TRBV2, the J gene TRBJ2-3, with D unresolved. Trimming removed 5 bases at V and 6 bases at J, with 12 bases between. Germline-derived CDR1 and CDR2 are SNHLY and FYNNEI. The CDR3 has 13 residues. The DNA for the CDR3 is TGTGCCAGCAGTCAGCATAGCCGCGATACGCAGTATTTT. Encoded protein: CASSQHSRDTQYF.

CDR3 sequence: CASSLSGVLNYGYTF. CDR3 DNA: TGTGCCAGCAGTTTATCCGGGGTCTTGAACTATGGCTACACCTTC. The chain combines TRBV27 with TRBJ1-2; D is undetermined. V was clipped by 0 bases and J by 2 bases, with 10 bases between them. This CDR3 contains 15 residues. Germline V gives CDR1 MNHEY, CDR2 SMNVEV (reference sequence).

This sequence joins TRBV30 and TRBJ1-5, with D uncertain. Between the trimmed V and J ends, which lost 0 bases and 5 bases, there was a span of 8 bases. Germline V gene sequence: CDR1 GTSNPN, CDR2 SVGIG (reference sequence). The CDR3 runs 13 residues. This CDR3 reads CAWSVVSDQPQHF. CDR3 sequence (DNA): TGTGCCTGGAGTGTAGTATCGGATCAGCCCCAGCATTTT.

The rearrangement joins TRBV25-1 to TRBJ1-2, with no clear D. Trimming left V 3 bases short and J 8 bases short, with 13 bases between. Germline V CDR1 and CDR2: MGHDK, SYGVNS. The CDR3 sequence is 13 residues long. The CDR3 DNA follows: TGTGCCAGCAGTGAGGTGGGGAGGGAAGGCTACACCTTC. Translating it yields CASSEVGREGYTF.

The chain carries TRBV1 and TRBJ2-1; TRBD2 is the table's D call, not checked against the DNA. TRBV1 is deemed a pseudogene. This CDR3 is built from 19 residues. The CDR3 sequence: CTSSSKRLAGGPSYNEQFF. CDR3 DNA: TGCACCAGCAGCTCTAAGCGACTAGCGGGGGGGCCCTCCTACAATGAGCAGTTCTTC.

The chain recombines TRBV5-5 with TRBJ2-7, with 11 nucleotides matching TRBD1. CDR3 size: 15 residues. Germline V lookup: CDR1 SGHKS, CDR2 YYEKEE (reference sequence). The J segment lost 3 bases and the V segment lost 4 bases, leaving 6 bases of the junction unmatched. CDR3 residues: CASSTPGTGGYEQYF. The CDR3 bases are TGTGCCAGCAGCACCCCCGGGACAGGGGGCTACGAGCAGTACTTC.